Each of the 28 T cell receptor beta chains below was sequenced from the same sample in a study of neurological immune-mediated disorders (dated 2019 in TCRdb). Library method: 5' RACE. The reads were generated on an Illumina HiSeq 2500. Clones were called with MiXCR by TCRdb after fastp trimmed the public reads at Q25, and only in-frame beta chains were retained. Rows with a matching CDR3 protein are joined into one entry that keeps the most common DNA and genes. A total of about 33,000 distinct CDR3 sequences appear in this sample, approximately 13% of them only once. Of the sample, about 2.3% is held by the ten largest clones. What the time point label conveys for this sample: longitudinal time-point 2. Sample: PBMCs. These receptors originate from a woman aged 40 to 49 in good health.

This clonotype was observed at least ten times. V is TRBV5-1 and J is TRBJ1-2, with TRBD1 identical over 9 bases. With V trimmed by 7 bases and J by 4 bases, 8 bases remained unmatched. CDR3 size: 14 residues. The germline V gene encodes CDR1 SGHRS and CDR2 YFSETQ. The CDR3 DNA reads TGCGCCAGCGCCCGGGACAGGGATATCTATGGCTACACCTTC. Translation gives CASARDRDIYGYTF.

Many counts were recorded for this clonotype. The chain has TRBV7-2 and TRBJ2-1, with a weak D call TRBD2 (7 bases). Per germline, CDR1 SGHTA and CDR2 FQGNSA. Trimming shortened V by 0 bases and J by 10 bases, and 16 bases separated the two germline ends. This CDR3 is 15 amino acids long. The CDR3 nucleotides are TGTGCCAGCAGCTTAGCGGGGGGGCCCGGAGAGGAGCAGTTCTTC. Its translation is CASSLAGGPGEEQFF.

Ten or more counts support this clonotype. The rearrangement links TRBV10-3 to TRBJ2-7; possibly TRBD2 for D (6 bases). Trimming shortened V by 3 bases and J by 4 bases, and 13 bases separated the two germline ends. Germline V gives CDR1 ENHRY, CDR2 SYGVKD. CDR3 length: 14 amino acids. In DNA, the CDR3 is TGTGCCATCAGTGACTCGGGGGAGTGGTACGAGCAGTACTTC. Its translation is CAISDSGEWYEQYF.

This clonotype is medium-sized. The J gene is TRBJ1-1, the V gene TRBV15; D is unclear. Trimming removed 0 bases at V and 1 base at J, with 6 bases between. This CDR3 contains 14 residues. Per the germline V gene, CDR1 is LNHNV and CDR2 is YYDKDF (reference sequence). DNA of the CDR3: TGTGCCACCAGCAGAGATGGCCCGAACACTGAAGCTTTCTTT. As protein: CATSRDGPNTEAFF.

In its sample, this clonotype was seen many times. The rearrangement uses TRBV12-3 or TRBV12-4 and TRBJ1-3, with D possibly being TRBD1 (5 bases). Trimming pared 6 bases from V and 4 bases from J, leaving 7 bases between. The CDR3 length is 12 residues. The CDR3 DNA reads as TGTGCCAGCAGACGGGGGGGAAACACCATATATTTT. Translated: CASRRGGNTIYF.

There are many counts of this clonotype. V is TRBV6-2 or TRBV6-3 and J is TRBJ2-1; 8 nucleotides align to TRBD1. Germline trimming cut 5 bases from V and 4 bases from J; bases unmatched to any gene: 13. Per germline, CDR1 MNHEY and CDR2 SVGEGT. CDR3 length equals 17 residues. The CDR3 DNA reads TGTGCCAGCAGTAACCAGCCCCGGACAGGGAGGTACAATGAGCAGTTCTTC. It yields the protein CASSNQPRTGRYNEQFF.

This chain joins TRBV5-1 and TRBJ2-3; the match to TRBD2 covers 8 bases. Germline V CDR1 and CDR2: SGHRS, YFSETQ. With 7 bases clipped from V and 3 bases from J, the junction kept 7 bases outside the gene matches. The CDR3 runs 14 residues. The CDR3 region is CASGTSVATDTQYF. CDR3 in DNA: TGCGCCAGCGGGACTAGTGTAGCTACAGATACGCAGTATTTT.

The rearrangement uses TRBV30 and TRBJ2-3, with unresolved D. CDR3 length: 15 amino acids. V was shortened by 0 bases and J by 0 bases, with 10 bases between the two germline ends. Looked up from germline, CDR1 is GTSNPN and CDR2 is SVGIG (reference sequence). CDR3 nucleotides: TGTGCCTGGAGTGTAGTGGGTACGAGCACAGATACGCAGTATTTT. It yields the protein CAWSVVGTSTDTQYF. Supplemented by reference TRBV30 and TRBJ2-3, the full variable domain reads SQTIHQWPATLVQPVGSPLSLECTVEGTSNPNLYWYRQAAGRGLQLLFYSVGIGQISSEVPQNLSASRPQDRQFILSSKKLLLSDSGFYLCAWSVVGTSTDTQYFGPGTRLTVL.

This clonotype was observed many times. The CDR3 end shows no conserved phenylalanine or tryptophan, and so a read error is likely. The limits of the CDR3 on the DNA are not certain, so only TCRdb's listed CDR3 is given. The chain couples TRBV7-8 to TRBJ2-5; the table names TRBD2, a call not compared with the DNA. From germline, CDR1 is SGHVS and CDR2 FQNEAQ. The CDR3 totals 13 residues, both ends included. This CDR3 reads CASKNRRAPGLIL.

This clonotype was observed many times. The gene calls are TRBV12-3 or TRBV12-4 and TRBJ2-5; no reliable D call. Trimming pared 1 base from V and 3 bases from J, leaving 9 bases between. This CDR3 region has 14 residues. CDR3 loop: CASSLERAEETQYF. The CDR3, as DNA: TGTGCCAGCAGTTTAGAACGGGCAGAAGAGACCCAGTACTTC.

In this sample, this clonotype turned up a few times. The gene calls are TRBV5-1 and TRBJ2-3; tentative D call: TRBD2 (6 bases). Trimming removed 7 bases at V and 1 base at J, with 16 bases between. Germline lookup yields CDR1 SGHRS and CDR2 YFSETQ. This CDR3 contains 15 residues. The CDR3 spells CASQMNGEGTDTQYF. Written as DNA, the CDR3 is TGCGCCAGCCAAATGAACGGGGAGGGCACAGATACGCAGTATTTT.

This clonotype was found many times. The chain uses TRBV7-7 and TRBJ1-1; TRBD1 aligns across 7 bases. The CDR3 length is 13 residues. V was clipped by 5 bases and J by 4 bases; unmatched bases: 4. Germline values: CDR1 SSHAT, CDR2 FNYEAQ (reference sequence). CDR3 amino acids: CASSPRQGTEAFF. CDR3 DNA: TGTGCCAGCAGCCCCCGACAGGGCACTGAAGCTTTCTTT.

This clonotype was seen repeatedly, ten times or more. The rearrangement uses TRBV6-2 or TRBV6-3 and TRBJ1-2; D gene ambiguous. This CDR3 has 17 amino acids. Trimming left V 6 bases short and J 0 bases short, with 20 bases between. CDR1 MNHEY and CDR2 SVGEGT come from the germline V gene. The CDR3 DNA reads as TGTGCCAGCAGACTCCTACGGGATAGAGGGACTAACTATGGCTACACCTTC. Protein: CASRLLRDRGTNYGYTF.

This clonotype was observed at least ten times. The genes are TRBV6-6 and TRBJ2-7, with D unclear. The germline V gene has CDR1 MNHNY and CDR2 SVGAGI (reference sequence). V lost 2 bases to trimming and J lost 3 bases, with 8 bases between them. This CDR3 comprises 13 residues. The CDR3 DNA follows: TGTGCCAGCAGTTACGGCCCGGTCTACGAGCAGTACTTC. Amino acid sequence: CASSYGPVYEQYF.

The gene calls are TRBV5-1 and TRBJ2-2; D uncertain. Trimming left V 3 bases short and J 0 bases short, with 12 bases between. This CDR3 has 16 residues. CDR1 SGHRS and CDR2 YFSETQ come from the germline V gene. The CDR3 region has the DNA TGCGCCAGCAGCTCGCATCCGGACGCGAACACCGGGGAGCTGTTTTTT. Its translation is CASSSHPDANTGELFF.

This clonotype was seen many times. V usage is TRBV20-1 and J usage is TRBJ2-7; 11 bases match TRBD2. The V and J ends lost 5 bases and 6 bases, in that order; junction bases with no gene match: 6. This CDR3 is 13 amino acids long. Germline CDR1 is DFQATT and CDR2 is SNEGSKA (reference sequence). CDR3 nucleotide sequence: TGCAGTGCTCAGGGGACTAGCGGCGGCGAGCAGTACTTC. The encoded protein is CSAQGTSGGEQYF.

This clonotype has a count of ten or more. The gene calls are TRBV5-1 and TRBJ2-3; D is perhaps TRBD1 or TRBD2 (5 bases each). V gave up 1 base and J gave up 3 bases, with 12 bases separating them. Per the germline V gene, CDR1 is SGHRS and CDR2 is YFSETQ. The CDR3 is made up of 15 amino acids. The DNA of the CDR3 is TGCGCCAGCAGCTTGTCGGGGACCGGGACAGATACGCAGTATTTT. Its protein is CASSLSGTGTDTQYF.

This clonotype was counted at least ten times. The CDR3 loop is CASSLAQQGFGNEQFF. The DNA for the CDR3 is TGCGCCAGCAGCTTGGCCCAGCAGGGTTTTGGCAATGAGCAGTTCTTC. The chain carries TRBV5-1 and TRBJ2-1, with D perhaps matching TRBD1 (5 bases). V lost 0 bases to trimming and J lost 6 bases, with 16 bases between them. The CDR3 has 16 amino acids. CDR1 is SGHRS, CDR2 YFSETQ, per germline.

This clonotype was seen at least ten times. The gene calls are TRBV6-5 and TRBJ2-2, with D perhaps matching TRBD1 (6 bases). The CDR3 sequence is 14 residues long. V lost 6 bases and J lost 2, with 10 bases in between. CDR1 is MNHEY, CDR2 SVGAGI, per germline. CDR3 residues: CASRGTLNTGELFF. The DNA for the CDR3 is TGTGCCAGCAGGGGGACACTTAACACCGGGGAGCTGTTTTTT.

This clonotype was seen at least ten times. The J gene is TRBJ2-7, the V gene TRBV5-1; unclear D gene. CDR1 is SGHRS, CDR2 YFSETQ, per germline. Trimming took 0 bases from V and 5 from J, leaving 9 bases between them. The CDR3 has 13 residues. CDR3 DNA sequence: TGCGCCAGCAGCTTGGTGGGGTTCGACGAGCAGTACTTC. Amino acid sequence: CASSLVGFDEQYF.

This clonotype came up many times. The chain combines TRBV5-1 with TRBJ1-5, with 7 nucleotides matching TRBD1. The CDR3 has 14 amino acids. Germline V gene data show CDR1 as SGHRS and CDR2 as YFSETQ. The trim removed 4 bases at V and 2 bases at J, leaving 3 bases unmatched. This CDR3 reads CASSPTGGNQPQHF. In DNA form, the CDR3 reads TGCGCCAGCAGCCCTACAGGGGGCAATCAGCCCCAGCATTTT.

The gene calls are TRBV29-1 and TRBJ2-5, with D hard to call. The germline V gene has CDR1 SQVTM and CDR2 ANQGSEA. V shed 3 bases and J shed 2 bases, with 13 bases lying between them. The CDR3 covers 14 residues. The CDR3 sequence is CSVDPRLGQETQYF. The CDR3 nucleotides are TGCAGCGTTGACCCCCGGCTAGGACAAGAGACCCAGTACTTC.

This clonotype has at least ten counts. Since a much larger clone is just one base distant, this may be a read error. J is TRBJ2-7 and V is TRBV12-3 or TRBV12-4; TRBD2 is a possible D gene (7 bases). CDR3 length equals 14 residues. The V end was cut by 3 bases, the J end by 0 bases, with 9 bases between. The CDR3 spells CASSLGGLSYEQYF. In DNA, the CDR3 is TGTGCCAGCAGTTTGGGGGGGCTCTCCTACGAGCAGTACTTC.

In this sample, this clonotype turned up many times. The rearrangement links TRBV6-5 to TRBJ2-3, with no clear D. CDR1 MNHEY and CDR2 SVGAGI come from the germline V gene. Trimming left V 4 bases short and J 5 bases short, with 4 bases between. CDR3 length: 11 amino acids. CDR3 bases: TGTGCCAGCAGTTTATTAGATACGCAGTATTTT. Translating gives CASSLLDTQYF.

V and J are TRBV3-1 and TRBJ2-5; D ambiguous. CDR1 is LGHDT and CDR2 is YNNKEL in the germline V gene (reference sequence). CDR3 size: 12 residues. V was cut by 1 base and J by 5 bases, with 5 bases left in between. In DNA form, the CDR3 reads TGTGCCAGCAGCCAAGGGCCTGAGACCCAGTACTTC. This gives the protein CASSQGPETQYF.

This clonotype was recorded at least ten times. Relative to the germline gene, one junction end is altered; a read error may explain this. The V and J genes are TRBV9 and TRBJ2-1; D gene ambiguous. The CDR3 is made up of 13 amino acids. CDR1 and CDR2 from the germline V gene are SGDLS and YYNGEE. The CDR3 loop is CASSALPYNEQFF. Here the CDR3 DNA reads TGTGCCAGCAGCGCACTGCCCTATAATGAGCAGTTCTTC. Full variable domain (missing parts from reference TRBV9 and TRBJ2-1): DSGVTQTPKHLITATGQRVTLRCSPRSGDLSVYWYQQSLDQGLQFLIQYYNGEERAKGNILERFSAQQFPDLHSELNLSSLELGDSALYFCASSALPYNEQFFGPGTRLTVL.

There are many counts of this clonotype. The gene calls are TRBV6-2 or TRBV6-3 and TRBJ2-7; unclear D gene. This CDR3 has 13 amino acids. Germline V lookup: CDR1 MNHEY, CDR2 SVGEGT. V lost 8 bases and J 7 bases, leaving 18 bases between the germline ends. CDR3 residues: CASLRQTVGEQYF. CDR3 in DNA: TGTGCCAGCTTGAGGCAGACCGTCGGGGAGCAGTACTTC.

The V gene is TRBV5-1, the J gene TRBJ1-1, with 9 bases that match TRBD1. Germline CDR1 and CDR2: SGHRS and YFSETQ. J gave up 4 bases and V 7 bases, and 5 bases lay outside the gene matches. This CDR3 contains 13 residues. Here the CDR3 reads CASGGQGTTEAFF. The CDR3, as DNA: TGCGCCAGCGGAGGACAGGGGACCACTGAAGCTTTCTTT.